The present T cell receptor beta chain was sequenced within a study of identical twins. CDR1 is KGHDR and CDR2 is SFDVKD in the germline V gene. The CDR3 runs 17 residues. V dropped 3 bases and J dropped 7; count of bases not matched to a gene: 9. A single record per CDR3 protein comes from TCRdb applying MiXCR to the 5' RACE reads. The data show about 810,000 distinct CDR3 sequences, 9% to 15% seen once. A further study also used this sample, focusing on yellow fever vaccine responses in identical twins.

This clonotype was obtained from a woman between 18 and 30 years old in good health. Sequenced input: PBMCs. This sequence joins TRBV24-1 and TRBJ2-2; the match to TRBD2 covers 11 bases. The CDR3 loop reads CATSDDNSGRASGELFF. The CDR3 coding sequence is TGTGCCACCAGTGATGACAATAGCGGGAGGGCTAGCGGGGAGCTGTTTTTT.